A single sample is the source of the 20 T cell receptor beta chains below, sequenced in a study of neurological immune-mediated disorders. TCRdb independently ran MiXCR on the 5' RACE reads; one entry per CDR3 protein. This sample has about 50,000 distinct CDR3 sequences, with around 16% found just once. What was sequenced was PBMCs. The receptors were sampled from a man in his sixties in good health.

This clonotype has ten or more counts. This chain links TRBV20-1 with TRBJ1-3; D is undetermined. The CDR3 is 14 residues long. The V gene's germline CDR1 is DFQATT and CDR2 SNEGSKA (reference sequence). With 2 bases removed from V and 7 bases from J, the gap between germline ends came to 15 bases. The CDR3 DNA reads TGCAGTGCTAGAAATATGGGGTCACGGAACACCATATATTTT. Protein sequence: CSARNMGSRNTIYF.

V is TRBV9 and J is TRBJ2-7; possibly TRBD2 for D (6 bases). Looked up from germline, CDR1 is SGDLS and CDR2 is YYNGEE. This CDR3 spans 15 amino acids. V lost 4 bases, J lost 2 bases, and 16 bases lay in between. The CDR3 spells CASSLSGTGAYEQYF. In nucleotides, the CDR3 is TGTGCCAGCAGCTTGTCCGGGACGGGAGCCTACGAGCAGTACTTC. Complete variable domain (other parts from reference TRBV9 and TRBJ2-7): DSGVTQTPKHLITATGQRVTLRCSPRSGDLSVYWYQQSLDQGLQFLIQYYNGEERAKGNILERFSAQQFPDLHSELNLSSLELGDSALYFCASSLSGTGAYEQYFGPGTRLTVT.

V and J are TRBV20-1 and TRBJ2-1, with 8 bases that match TRBD2. Per the germline V gene, CDR1 is DFQATT and CDR2 is SNEGSKA (reference sequence). This CDR3 is built from 16 residues. Germline trimming cut 0 bases from V and 4 bases from J; bases unmatched to any gene: 8. The CDR3 here is CSARDSKRELYNEQFF. CDR3 in DNA: TGCAGTGCTAGAGATTCTAAGCGGGAGTTGTACAATGAGCAGTTCTTC.

The chain recombines TRBV7-9 with TRBJ1-1; 10 nucleotides align to TRBD1. This CDR3 region has 16 residues. From germline, CDR1 is SEHNR and CDR2 FQNEAQ (reference sequence). Germline trimming cut 5 bases from V and 3 bases from J; bases unmatched to any gene: 9. The DNA of the CDR3 is TGTGCCAGCAGCACCGGGACAGGGGTGAACGACACTGAAGCTTTCTTT. Its translation: CASSTGTGVNDTEAFF.

In its sample, this clonotype was seen many times. The chain has TRBV7-9 and TRBJ1-1; TRBD1 might be the D (5 bases). The CDR3 totals 15 residues. V shed 1 base and J shed 4 bases, with 13 bases lying between them. Germline V gene data show CDR1 as SEHNR and CDR2 as FQNEAQ (reference sequence). CDR3 loop: CASSLGGQGLTEAFF. For the CDR3, the DNA is TGTGCCAGCAGCTTAGGCGGGCAGGGCCTCACTGAAGCTTTCTTT. Looking up the rest from reference TRBV7-9 and TRBJ1-1 gives the full variable domain: DTGVSQNPRHKITKRGQNVTFRCDPISEHNRLYWYRQTLGQGPEFLTYFQNEAQLEKSRLLSDRFSAERPKGSFSTLEIQRTEQGDSAMYLCASSLGGQGLTEAFFGQGTRLTVV.

This clonotype showed up many times. This chain links TRBV20-1 with TRBJ2-2; D is perhaps TRBD1 (6 bases). Germline CDR1 DFQATT, CDR2 SNEGSKA (reference sequence). With 6 bases removed from V and 0 bases from J, the gap between germline ends came to 14 bases. This CDR3 spans 15 amino acids. CDR3 region: CSARGDNANTGELFF. CDR3 DNA: TGCAGTGCCCGTGGGGACAATGCGAACACCGGGGAGCTGTTTTTT.

This clonotype showed up many times. The V call is TRBV29-1, the J call TRBJ2-3, with TRBD2 matching 9 bases. With V trimmed by 4 bases and J by 6 bases, 5 bases remained unmatched. Germline V CDR1 and CDR2: SQVTM, ANQGSEA. The CDR3 extends over 13 amino acids. CDR3 in amino acids: CSVAIAGVDTQYF. CDR3 in DNA: TGCAGCGTTGCGATAGCGGGAGTGGATACGCAGTATTTT.

At least ten counts were recorded for this clonotype. J is TRBJ2-7 and V is TRBV28; perhaps TRBD1 as D (6 bases). The germline gives CDR1 MDHEN, CDR2 SYDVKM. V gave up 6 bases and J gave up 4 bases, with 13 bases separating them. The CDR3 loop spans 13 amino acids. The CDR3 protein is CASSPPTGYEQYF. CDR3 bases: TGTGCCAGCAGCCCCCCAACAGGGTACGAGCAGTACTTC.

This clonotype was seen at least ten times. In DNA, the CDR3 is TGCGCCAGCAAACTAGACAACGGCAGTGAAGCTTTCTTT. Amino acid sequence: CASKLDNGSEAFF. The J gene is TRBJ1-1, the V gene TRBV5-1; D is uncertain. Germline-derived CDR1 and CDR2 are SGHRS and YFSETQ. The V gene lost 6 bases and the J gene lost 7 bases, with 16 bases spanning the gap. This CDR3 comprises 13 residues.

A note on this clonotype: A much larger clone is a single base away; this may be a read error. V usage is TRBV5-5 and J usage is TRBJ1-5, with D perhaps TRBD1 (6 bases). The germline CDR1 and CDR2 sequences are SGHKS and YYEKEE (reference sequence). The CDR3 extends over 15 amino acids. V was cut by 0 bases and J by 3 bases, with 10 bases left in between. CDR3 DNA sequence: TGTGCCAGCAGCTTGGGGACAGTCTACAATCAGCCCCAGCATTTT. This translates into CASSLGTVYNQPQHF.

CDR3 nucleotides: TGTGCCAGTAGTATAGGGGGGCAGGTCCTTGCCAAAAACATTCAGTACTTC. Translating gives CASSIGGQVLAKNIQYF. This chain links TRBV19 with TRBJ2-4, with D tentatively TRBD1 (6 bases). This CDR3 has 17 amino acids. Looked up from germline, CDR1 is LNHDA and CDR2 is SQIVND (reference sequence). V shed 1 base and J shed 1 base, with 14 bases lying between them.

On this clonotype itself: The junction departs from the called germline gene at one end, perhaps through a read error. This chain joins TRBV5-1 and TRBJ1-3; D gene ambiguous. Germline assignment: CDR1 SGHRS and CDR2 YFSETQ. The CDR3 covers 15 residues. The CDR3 region has the DNA TGCGCCAGTAGCTTGGGTCCAGCGCTTGGAAACACCATATATTTT. Translated, it gives CASSLGPALGNTIYF.

Many counts were recorded for this clonotype. This chain connects TRBV28 to TRBJ1-3; unclear D gene. Germline lookup yields CDR1 MDHEN and CDR2 SYDVKM. The CDR3 is 11 amino acids. V was pared by 6 bases and J by 0 bases, with 0 bases between. CDR3 in DNA: TGTGCCAGCAGCTCTGGAAACACCATATATTTT. This translates into CASSSGNTIYF.

Concerning this clonotype: Lacking the conserved final phenylalanine or tryptophan, this CDR3 likely reflects a read error. The chain employs TRBV5-1 and TRBJ2-1; 7 nucleotides align to TRBD2. Per germline, CDR1 SGHRS and CDR2 YFSETQ. The length of the CDR3 is 16 residues. CDR3 region: CASSLQASGTYNEQFC. The CDR3 DNA reads TGCGCCAGCAGCTTGCAGGCTAGCGGTACCTATAATGAGCAGTTCTGC.

This clonotype came up many times. The J gene is TRBJ2-5, the V gene TRBV3-1, with TRBD2 identical over 12 bases. CDR1 and CDR2 (germline): LGHDT, YNNKEL (reference sequence). The trim removed 4 bases at V and 1 base at J, leaving 7 bases unmatched. The CDR3 has 17 amino acids. CDR3 residues: CASSPQGLAGSQETQYF. CDR3 nucleotides: TGTGCCAGCAGCCCGCAGGGACTAGCGGGCTCCCAAGAGACCCAGTACTTC.

This clonotype was found many times. The V and J genes are TRBV20-1 and TRBJ2-2; 9 positions match TRBD2. Trimming removed 5 bases from V and 3 bases from J; junction bases left unmatched: 4. Germline CDR1 DFQATT, CDR2 SNEGSKA (reference sequence). The CDR3 has 14 residues. The DNA for the CDR3 is TGCAGTGCTGATAGCGGGAGAGACACCGGGGAGCTGTTTTTT. It yields the protein CSADSGRDTGELFF.

This clonotype was recorded at least ten times. This chain's CDR3 is CASRSGTVRETQYF. The CDR3 DNA reads TGTGCCAGCAGGTCCGGGACTGTACGTGAGACCCAGTACTTC. This chain joins TRBV11-2 and TRBJ2-5; TRBD2 might be the D (6 bases). This CDR3 region has 14 residues. Trimming removed 6 bases from V and 5 bases from J, with 16 bases in between. Germline lookup yields CDR1 SGHAT and CDR2 FQNNGV.

This clonotype was seen at least ten times. The V gene is TRBV5-1, the J gene TRBJ2-3, with TRBD2 matching over 8 bases. The CDR3 consists of 16 residues. Germline V gene data show CDR1 as SGHRS and CDR2 as YFSETQ. V trimming: 7 bases; J trimming: 3 bases; junction bases outside the gene matches: 13. The CDR3 DNA sequence: TGCGCCAGCCTTCGGTCAAGCGGGAGTGGAACAGATACGCAGTATTTT. Translated: CASLRSSGSGTDTQYF.

The J gene is TRBJ1-1, the V gene TRBV19; D is possibly TRBD1 (5 bases). Germline assignment: CDR1 LNHDA and CDR2 SQIVND (reference sequence). CDR3 size: 16 residues. V lost 6 bases, J lost 0 bases, and 17 bases lay in between. The CDR3 region has the DNA TGTGCCAGTAGGGACAAGGCGGTCGGAATGAACACTGAAGCTTTCTTT. It specifies CASRDKAVGMNTEAFF.

Regarding this clonotype: A read error is possible here, since a much larger clone lies one base away. The V call is TRBV5-1, the J call TRBJ1-3; the D gene is possibly TRBD1 (5 bases). The CDR3 extends over 17 amino acids. Germline V gene data show CDR1 as SGHRS and CDR2 as YFSETQ. The CDR3 spells CASGLWGGGASGNTIYF. Here the CDR3 DNA reads TGCGCCAGCGGCTTGTGGGGCGGAGGGGCATCTGGAAACACCATATATTTT.